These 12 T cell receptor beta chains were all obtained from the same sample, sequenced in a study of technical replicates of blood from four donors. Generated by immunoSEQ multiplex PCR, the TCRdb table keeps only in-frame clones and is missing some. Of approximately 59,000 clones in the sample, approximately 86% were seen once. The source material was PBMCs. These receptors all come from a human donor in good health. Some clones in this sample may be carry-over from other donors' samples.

CDR3 sequence (DNA): TGTGCCAGCTCACCGCGGACAGGGACTGCCAAAAACATTCAGTACTTC. It translates to CASSPRTGTAKNIQYF. The gene calls are TRBV18 and TRBJ2-4; 8 bases align to TRBD1. The V gene's germline CDR1 is KGHSH and CDR2 LQKENI. J lost 1 base, V lost 3 bases, and 5 bases had no gene match. The CDR3 runs to 16 residues.

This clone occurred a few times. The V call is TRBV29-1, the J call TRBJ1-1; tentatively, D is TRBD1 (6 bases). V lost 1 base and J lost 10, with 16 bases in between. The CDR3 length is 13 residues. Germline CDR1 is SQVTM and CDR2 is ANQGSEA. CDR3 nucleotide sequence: TGCAGCGTTGAAGCCGATCGCAGGGGACGAGCTTTCTTT. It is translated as CSVEADRRGRAFF.

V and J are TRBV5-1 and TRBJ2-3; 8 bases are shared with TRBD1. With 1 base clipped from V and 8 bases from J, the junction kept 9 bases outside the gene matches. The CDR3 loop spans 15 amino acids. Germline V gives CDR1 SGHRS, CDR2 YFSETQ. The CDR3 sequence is CASSLRTGRSGTQYF. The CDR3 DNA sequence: TGCGCCAGCAGCTTGAGGACAGGGAGGTCCGGTACGCAGTATTTT.

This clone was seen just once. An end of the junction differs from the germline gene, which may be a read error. CDR3 DNA sequence: TGCGCCAGCAGTCAAGGACAGCTCTCTGGAAACACCATATATTTT. Its translation is CASSQGQLSGNTIYF. The V and J genes are TRBV4-1 and TRBJ1-3; possible D gene TRBD1, 6 bases. The CDR3 length is 15 residues. Looked up from germline, CDR1 is MGHRA and CDR2 is YSYEKL.

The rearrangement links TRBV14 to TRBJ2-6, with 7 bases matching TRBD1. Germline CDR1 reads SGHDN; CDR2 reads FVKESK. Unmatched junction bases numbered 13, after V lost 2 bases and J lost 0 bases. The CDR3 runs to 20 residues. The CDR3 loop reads CASSQTRPQGSSSGANVLTF. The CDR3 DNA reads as TGTGCCAGCAGCCAAACGCGACCACAGGGGAGCAGCTCTGGGGCCAACGTCCTGACTTTC.

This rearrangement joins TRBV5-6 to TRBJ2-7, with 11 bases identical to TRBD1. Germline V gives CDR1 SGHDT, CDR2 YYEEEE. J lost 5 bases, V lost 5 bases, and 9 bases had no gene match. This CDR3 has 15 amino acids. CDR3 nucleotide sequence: TGTGCCAGCAGATACTGGGGACAGGGGGTCCACGAGCAGTACTTC. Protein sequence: CASRYWGQGVHEQYF.

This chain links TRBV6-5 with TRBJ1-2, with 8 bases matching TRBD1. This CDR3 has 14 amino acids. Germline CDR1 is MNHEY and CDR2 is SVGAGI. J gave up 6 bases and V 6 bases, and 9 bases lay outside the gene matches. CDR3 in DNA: TGTGCCAGCAGCCTCGGTGCAGGGGGCAATGGCTACACCTTC. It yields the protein CASSLGAGGNGYTF.

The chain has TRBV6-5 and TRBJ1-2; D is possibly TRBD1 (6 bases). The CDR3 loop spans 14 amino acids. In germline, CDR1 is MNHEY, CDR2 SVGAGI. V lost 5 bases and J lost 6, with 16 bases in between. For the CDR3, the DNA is TGTGCCAGCAGTACCCCGGACAGATGGCATGGCTACACCTTC. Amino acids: CASSTPDRWHGYTF.

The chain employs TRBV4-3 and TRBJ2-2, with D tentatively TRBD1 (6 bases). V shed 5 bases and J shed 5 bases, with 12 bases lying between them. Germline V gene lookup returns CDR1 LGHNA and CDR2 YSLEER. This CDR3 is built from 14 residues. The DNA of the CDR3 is TGCGCCAGCAGCAGCGGACAGTGGACCGGGGAGCTGTTTTTT. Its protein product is CASSSGQWTGELFF.

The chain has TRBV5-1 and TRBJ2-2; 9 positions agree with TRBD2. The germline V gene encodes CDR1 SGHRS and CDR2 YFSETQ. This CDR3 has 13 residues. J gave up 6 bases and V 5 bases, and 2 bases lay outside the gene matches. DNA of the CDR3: TGCGCCAGCAGTAGCGGGGGCCCCGGGGAGCTGTTTTTT. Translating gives CASSSGGPGELFF.

For the CDR3, the DNA is TGTGCCAGCAGTCCGGACAGGGGGCACTACGAGCAGTACTTC. This sequence encodes CASSPDRGHYEQYF. The chain employs TRBV2 and TRBJ2-7; 11 bases map to TRBD1. The CDR3 contains 14 residues. CDR1 SNHLY and CDR2 FYNNEI come from the germline V gene. Unmatched junction bases numbered 3, after V lost 5 bases and J lost 3 bases.

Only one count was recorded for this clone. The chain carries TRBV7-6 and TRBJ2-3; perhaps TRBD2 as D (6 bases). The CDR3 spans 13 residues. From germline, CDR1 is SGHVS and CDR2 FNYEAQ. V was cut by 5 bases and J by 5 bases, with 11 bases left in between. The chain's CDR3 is CASSARGGDTQYF. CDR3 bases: TGTGCCAGCAGCGCGAGGGGAGGAGATACGCAGTATTTT. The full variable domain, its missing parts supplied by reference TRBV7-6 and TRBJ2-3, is GAGVSQSPRYKVTKRGQDVALRCDPISGHVSLYWYRQALGQGPEFLTYFNYEAQQDKSGLPNDRFSAERPEGSISTLTIQRTEQRDSAMYRCASSARGGDTQYFGPGTRLTVL.